This is a list of T cell receptor beta chains from one sample in a study of blood T cells in healthy people across ages. TCRdb analysed the 5' RACE reads with MiXCR anew, one entry per CDR3 protein. The sample has 1.5 million to 2 million distinct CDR3 sequences, 28% seen once. Sequencing was performed on blood. The receptor set was obtained from a woman under 40 in good health. The CDR3 runs from the conserved cysteine through the conserved F or W. D genes are given only for firm matches. The size of a clone is reported for some rows only, either as once, few or many, or as a class for expanded clones.

D gene	clone size	J gene	V gene	CDR3 protein	CDR3 DNA
TRBD1	NA	TRBJ1-2	TRBV28	CASRNGGQGARANYGYTF	TGTGCCAGCAGAAACGGGGGACAGGGGGCCAGAGCTAACTATGGCTACACCTTC
TRBD2	many	TRBJ2-7	TRBV5-1	CASSLRGGPLWEQYF	TGCGCCAGCAGCTTAAGGGGAGGGCCATTATGGGAGCAGTACTTC
NA	few	TRBJ1-6	TRBV12-3/TRBV12-4	CASRLINSPLHF	TGTGCCAGCAGACTGATAAATTCACCCCTCCACTTT
NA	many	TRBJ2-7	TRBV12-3/TRBV12-4	CASSWGETYEQYF	TGTGCCAGCAGTTGGGGCGAAACCTACGAGCAGTACTTC
NA	many	TRBJ2-1	TRBV20-1	CSARVTTGNEQFF	TGCAGTGCTAGAGTGACTACCGGCAATGAGCAGTTCTTC
TRBD2	NA	TRBJ2-3	TRBV5-5	CASTKRGQSTDTQYF	TGTGCCAGCACTAAGCGGGGCCAGAGCACAGATACGCAGTATTTT
TRBD1	NA	TRBJ2-1	TRBV7-9	CASSLISGGSYNEQFF	TGTGCCAGCAGCTTAATTTCAGGGGGTAGCTACAATGAGCAGTTCTTC
TRBD2	few	TRBJ2-7	TRBV20-1	CSAIGLAGVKDSYNEQYF	TGCAGTGCCATCGGACTAGCGGGAGTAAAAGACTCCTACAATGAGCAGTACTTC
NA	many	TRBJ2-7	TRBV20-1	CSAWDRVDEQYF	TGCAGTGCGTGGGACCGGGTCGACGAGCAGTACTTC
NA	NA	TRBJ2-7	TRBV6-1	CASSEQVGFGAPFSYEQYF	TGTGCCAGCAGTGAACAGGTCGGTTTCGGCGCCCCCTTCTCCTACGAGCAGTACTTC
TRBD2	NA	TRBJ2-1	TRBV3-1	CGSSPGLAGGRNNEQFF	TGTGGCAGCAGCCCCGGACTAGCGGGGGGCCGGAACAATGAGCAGTTCTTC